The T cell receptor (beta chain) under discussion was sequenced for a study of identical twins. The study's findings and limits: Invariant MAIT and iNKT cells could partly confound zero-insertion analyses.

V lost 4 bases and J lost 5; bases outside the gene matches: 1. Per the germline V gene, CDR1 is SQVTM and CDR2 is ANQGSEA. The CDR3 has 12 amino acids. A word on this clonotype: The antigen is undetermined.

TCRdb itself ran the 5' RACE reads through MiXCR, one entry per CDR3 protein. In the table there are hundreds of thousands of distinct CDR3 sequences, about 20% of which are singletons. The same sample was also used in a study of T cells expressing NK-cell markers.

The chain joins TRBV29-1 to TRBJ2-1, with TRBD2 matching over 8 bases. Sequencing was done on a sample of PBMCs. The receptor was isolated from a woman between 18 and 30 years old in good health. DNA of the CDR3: TGCAGCGTTGGCGGGGGGAACAATGAGCAGTTCTTC. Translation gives CSVGGGNNEQFF.